These 22 T cell receptor beta chains were all obtained from the same sample, sequenced in a study of tumor and adjacent non-tumor tissue in lung cancer. RNA was extracted from bulk tissue without any cell sorting. TCRbeta libraries were built with three rounds of nested PCR, modified from ARM-PCR. TCRdb re-called the multiplex PCR reads with MiXCR, one entry per CDR3 protein. This table holds more than 85,000 distinct CDR3 sequences, roughly 62% found once. Sequenced: lung tumor tissue. These receptors were collected from a man between 65 and 85 years old with non-small cell lung cancer.

The chain links TRBV14 to TRBJ2-4; TRBD1 agrees at 7 bases. This CDR3 is 17 amino acids long. CDR1 SGHDN and CDR2 FVKESK come from the germline V gene. With V trimmed by 3 bases and J by 5 bases, 13 bases remained unmatched. CDR3 sequence: CASSQTGTSTFQNIQYF. CDR3 sequence (DNA): TGTGCCAGCAGCCAGACAGGGACATCTACTTTCCAAAACATTCAGTACTTC.

The table lists this clonotype with many counts. This chain joins TRBV7-9 and TRBJ2-7, with 8 bases aligning to TRBD1. CDR3 length: 12 residues. The germline V gene has CDR1 SEHNR and CDR2 FQNEAQ (reference sequence). Trimming at V came to 4 bases and at J to 4 bases, leaving 0 bases not matched to a gene. CDR3 in amino acids: CASSWTGYEQYF. The CDR3 coding sequence is TGTGCCAGCAGCTGGACAGGGTACGAGCAGTACTTC. Looking up the rest from reference TRBV7-9 and TRBJ2-7 gives the full variable domain: DTGVSQNPRHKITKRGQNVTFRCDPISEHNRLYWYRQTLGQGPEFLTYFQNEAQLEKSRLLSDRFSAERPKGSFSTLEIQRTEQGDSAMYLCASSWTGYEQYFGPGTRLTVT.

This chain uses TRBV21-1 with TRBJ2-2. TRBV21-1 is a known pseudogene. This CDR3 is built from 13 residues. CDR3 sequence (DNA): TGTGCCAGCAGCAAATTGATGACGAGGGAGCTGTTTTTT. Its protein is CASSKLMTRELFF.

This clonotype was observed at least ten times. The rearrangement joins TRBV12-3 or TRBV12-4 to TRBJ2-7, with TRBD1 as a possible D gene (5 bases). The CDR3 loop spans 15 amino acids. Trimming pared 4 bases from V and 2 bases from J, leaving 15 bases between. The CDR3 spells CASSSEGVLPYEQYF. The CDR3, as DNA: TGTGCCAGCAGTTCCGAAGGGGTGCTCCCCTACGAGCAGTACTTC.

The rearrangement joins TRBV6-1 to TRBJ2-5; TRBD1 is a possible D gene (7 bases). V was shortened by 2 bases and J by 4 bases, with 20 bases between the two germline ends. This CDR3 is built from 17 residues. Germline CDR1 MNHNS, CDR2 SASEGT. CDR3: CASSERGRVGRRETQYF. The CDR3 DNA reads TGTGCCAGCAGTGAAAGGGGGCGAGTGGGGAGGCGAGAGACCCAGTACTTC.

To note about this clonotype: This may come from a read error, since a much larger clone is one base off. This rearrangement joins TRBV28 to TRBJ2-2; D uncertain. The germline V gene encodes CDR1 MDHEN and CDR2 SYDVKM. The V gene lost 3 bases and the J gene lost 1 base, with 3 bases spanning the gap. CDR3 length equals 13 residues. The CDR3 region is CASSFRNTGELFF. The CDR3 DNA reads TGTGCCAGCAGTTTTCGGAACACCGGGGAGCTGTTTTTT.

The table lists this clonotype with many counts. V and J are TRBV20-1 and TRBJ1-5; 7 bases match TRBD1. This CDR3 region has 13 residues. Germline V gene sequence: CDR1 DFQATT, CDR2 SNEGSKA (reference sequence). V lost 5 bases, J lost 2 bases, and 3 bases stayed unmatched. The CDR3 DNA follows: TGCAGTGCTCCCGACAGGGGCAATCAGCCCCAGCATTTT. Residues: CSAPDRGNQPQHF.

The chain joins TRBV6-1 to TRBJ2-3, with TRBD2 as a possible D gene (6 bases). The ends were cut back, 9 bases at V and 7 bases at J, with 32 bases in the middle. Germline CDR1 and CDR2: MNHNS and SASEGT. This CDR3 is built from 18 residues. CDR3 region: CARSIRTSGFSSAYTQYF. In DNA, the CDR3 is TGTGCCAGAAGTATCCGGACCAGCGGGTTCTCTAGCGCATATACGCAGTATTTT.

The chain couples TRBV20-1 to TRBJ2-7; tentatively, D is TRBD1 or TRBD2 (5 bases each). Germline V gives CDR1 DFQATT, CDR2 SNEGSKA (reference sequence). The CDR3 is 13 residues long. The V end lost 6 bases, the J end lost 12 bases, and 24 bases lay between the germline ends. CDR3 residues: CSAPGPVAYGRYF. As DNA, the CDR3 is TGCAGTGCCCCGGGACCAGTGGCCTACGGGCGGTACTTC.

As concerns this clonotype: This CDR3 fails to terminate in the conserved phenylalanine or tryptophan, so it likely reflects a read error. This chain links TRBV11-1 with TRBJ2-7; possible D gene TRBD1, 5 bases. From germline, CDR1 is SGHAT and CDR2 FQDESV (reference sequence). V was cut by 7 bases and J by 3 bases, with 13 bases left in between. The CDR3 has 13 amino acids. CDR3: CASNSKTDYEQYI. The CDR3 DNA follows: TGTGCCAGCAACTCAAAGACAGACTACGAGCAGTACATC.

Notes on this clonotype: A much larger clone is a single base away; this may be a read error. The chain carries TRBV14 and TRBJ2-7; no firm D call. Trimming removed 1 base at V and 6 bases at J, with 10 bases between. Germline V gene lookup returns CDR1 SGHDN and CDR2 FVKESK. The CDR3 loop spans 13 amino acids. This CDR3 reads CASSQGGCLEQYF. CDR3 nucleotides: TGTGCCAGCAGCCAAGGAGGTTGTCTCGAGCAGTACTTC.

This sequence joins TRBV29-1 and TRBJ2-3; no clear D. The CDR3 length is 13 residues. V dropped 4 bases and J dropped 0 bases, with 8 bases sitting between them. Germline V gives CDR1 SQVTM, CDR2 ANQGSEA. Here the CDR3 DNA reads TGCAGCGTTGTGGGTTATAGCACAGATACGCAGTATTTT. Protein product: CSVVGYSTDTQYF.

A word on this clonotype: The junction departs from germline at one end; a sequencing error may be responsible. The chain is built from TRBV11-2 and TRBJ1-1; no clear D. This CDR3 region has 14 residues. Germline V gene sequence: CDR1 SGHAT, CDR2 FQNNGV. CDR3 sequence reads: CAGSLHLGSKEAFF. The CDR3 DNA sequence: TGTGCCGGCAGTTTACATCTGGGCTCTAAAGAAGCTTTCTTT.

As concerns this clonotype: One junction end does not reproduce the germline sequence, and a read error may be involved. J is TRBJ2-1 and V is TRBV10-3; D is ambiguous. Germline lookup yields CDR1 ENHRY and CDR2 SYGVKD. The CDR3 contains 12 residues. The chain's CDR3 is CAISESTLELLF. The DNA for the CDR3 is TGTGCCATCAGTGAGTCGACGTTGGAGCTGTTATTC.

In the case of this clonotype: The junction does not match germline at one end; this may be a read error. The genes are TRBV29-1 and TRBJ1-1, with D perhaps TRBD1 (5 bases). This CDR3 has 13 residues. Germline V gives CDR1 SQVTM, CDR2 ANQGSEA. The CDR3 sequence: CSVSRSRVSEASF. CDR3 DNA sequence: TGCAGCGTTAGCCGAAGCAGGGTTTCTGAAGCTTCCTTT.

Notes on this clonotype: Being one base from a much bigger clone, this may be a read error. V gene TRBV12-3 or TRBV12-4 combines with J gene TRBJ2-1; D is unresolved. The V gene lost 10 bases and the J gene lost 3 bases, with 13 bases spanning the gap. This CDR3 comprises 13 residues. CDR3 nucleotides: TGTGCCACCGCCTCGCGGAACTACAATGAGCAGTTCTTC. Translated, it gives CATASRNYNEQFF.

Regarding this clonotype: The germline gene is not matched at one end of the junction; a read error may be the cause. V and J are TRBV11-2 and TRBJ2-4; D gene ambiguous. In germline, CDR1 is SGHAT, CDR2 FQNNGV. The CDR3 covers 12 residues. In DNA form, the CDR3 reads TGTGCCAGCAGCTCCTTTGAGTACGAGAGTTTATTC. The encoded protein is CASSSFEYESLF.

A few counts support this clonotype. With a much larger clone just one base away, this may be a read error. This chain joins TRBV29-1 and TRBJ2-2; D could derive from TRBD1 or TRBD2 (5 bases each). CDR3 size: 13 residues. In germline, CDR1 is SQVTM, CDR2 ANQGSEA. The CDR3 DNA is TGCAGAGTTGACCGGGGCGCCACCGGGGAGCTGTTTTTT. Protein sequence: CRVDRGATGELFF.

Of note for this clonotype: An end of the junction does not agree with germline; a read error may underlie this. This rearrangement joins TRBV6-5 to TRBJ2-2; D is perhaps TRBD1 (6 bases). The CDR3 is 14 residues long. Per germline, CDR1 MNHEY and CDR2 SVGAGI. CDR3 protein: CARSGLGAAGKLFF. The CDR3 nucleotides read TGTGCCAGGAGTGGGCTGGGGGCCGCCGGGAAGCTGTTTTTT.

The V call is TRBV6-2 or TRBV6-3, the J call TRBJ1-5; TRBD1 is a possible D gene (6 bases). The length of the CDR3 is 15 residues. The V and J ends lost 9 bases and 2 bases respectively, with 17 bases between them. CDR1 is MNHEY, CDR2 SVGEGT, per germline. The chain's CDR3 is CARSAHRVCNQPQHF. The CDR3 nucleotides read TGTGCCAGGAGCGCCCACAGGGTGTGCAATCAGCCCCAGCATTTT.

The genes are TRBV6-5 and TRBJ2-7, with D perhaps matching TRBD2 (6 bases). The CDR3 runs to 15 residues. The V and J ends lost 2 bases and 3 bases respectively, with 14 bases between them. CDR1 is MNHEY, CDR2 SVGAGI, per germline. The CDR3 here is CASSYLVNGSYEQYF. CDR3 coding DNA: TGTGCCAGCAGTTACCTGGTTAACGGGAGCTACGAGCAGTACTTC.

For this clonotype: Relative to the germline gene, one junction end is altered; a read error may explain this. The chain joins TRBV11-2 to TRBJ2-5, with 8 bases lining up with TRBD1. This CDR3 region has 17 residues. Looked up from germline, CDR1 is SGHAT and CDR2 is FQNNGV. CDR3 loop: CARSSRGQGKRLETQHF. The CDR3, as DNA: TGTGCCAGGAGCTCGCGCGGACAGGGAAAGCGGCTAGAGACCCAGCACTTC.